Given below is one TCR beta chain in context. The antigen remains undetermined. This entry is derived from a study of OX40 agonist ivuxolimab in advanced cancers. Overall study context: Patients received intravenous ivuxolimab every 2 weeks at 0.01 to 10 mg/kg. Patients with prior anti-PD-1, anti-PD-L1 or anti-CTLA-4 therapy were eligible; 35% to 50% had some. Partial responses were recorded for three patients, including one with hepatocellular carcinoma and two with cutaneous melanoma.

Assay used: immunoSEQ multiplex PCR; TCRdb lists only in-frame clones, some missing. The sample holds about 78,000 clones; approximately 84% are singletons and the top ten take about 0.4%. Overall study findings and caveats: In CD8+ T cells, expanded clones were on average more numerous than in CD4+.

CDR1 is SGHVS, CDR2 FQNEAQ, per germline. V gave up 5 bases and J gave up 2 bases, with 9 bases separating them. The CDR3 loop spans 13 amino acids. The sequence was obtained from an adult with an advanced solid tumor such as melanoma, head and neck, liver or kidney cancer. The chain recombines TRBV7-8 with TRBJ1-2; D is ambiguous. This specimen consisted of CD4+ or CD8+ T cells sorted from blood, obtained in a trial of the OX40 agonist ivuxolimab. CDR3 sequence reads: CASSPPENYGYTF. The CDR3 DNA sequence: TGTGCCAGCAGCCCTCCAGAGAACTATGGCTACACCTTC. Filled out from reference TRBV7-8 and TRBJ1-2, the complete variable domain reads GAGVSQSPRYKVAKRGQDVALRCDPISGHVSLFWYQQALGQGPEFLTYFQNEAQLDKSGLPSDRFFAERPEGSVSTLKIQRTQQEDSAVYLCASSPPENYGYTFGSGTRLTVV.